Given below is one TCR beta chain in context. This clonotype was observed a handful of times. Its antigen is not yet known. No base quality values were provided; no much bigger clone lies one nucleotide off. Including cysteine and phenylalanine, the CDR3 has 11 amino acids. Only the CDR3 part of the read is kept: 33 bases, read in frame from the first base. Clipping removes 8 bases from V and 4 bases from J, with 0 as the unmatched junction base count. CDR1 and CDR2 were assigned from the germline V gene (reference sequence) as LGHDT and YNNKEL. The sequencer listed for this sample is Illumina NovaSeq 6000. TCRalpha and TCRbeta cDNA libraries were built by 5'RACE with constant-segment primers, adding sample barcodes and unique molecular identifiers. Trizol reagent was used to extract RNA from every sample. The libraries were amplified in two PCR steps, and the second step added a second sample barcode and Illumina TruSeq adapters. Sequencing of the libraries was done on an Illumina NovaSeq, producing 2 x 150 bp paired-end reads. Turning to the authors' computational methods: With migec v1.2.7, reads were demultiplexed and then collapsed into UMI-guided consensus sequences. Using mixcr v2.1.11, the UMI consensuses were aligned to TRA and TRB V and J templates and assembled into clonotypes. Clonotypes were classified as expanded or contracted when called significant by both edgeR and NoisET, with noise models trained on biological replicates. For edgeR calls, a false discovery rate-adjusted p below 0.01 and a log2 fold-change threshold of 1 were applied. As an exploratory analysis of dynamics, PCA with hierarchical clustering was applied to max-normalized trajectories of the 1000 most abundant clonotypes. Separately sequenced CD4+ and CD8+ repertoires were used to assign the CD4 or CD8 phenotype of responding clones. Using fastp at Q25 and MiXCR, TCRdb reprocessed the public reads and kept productive beta chains. Every distinct CDR3 protein forms one entry, paired with its most common genes and DNA. Here the V and J calls rest on TCRdb's processing, not on the authors' analysis. This sample holds almost 550,000 distinct CDR3 sequences; about 20% were observed only once. Around 12% of the sample is held by the ten biggest clonotypes.

PBMCs were isolated by Ficoll-Paque density gradient centrifugation. The record originates from a study of T-cell memory formation after mild COVID-19 (dated by TCRdb to about 2021). For the study in its entirety: TCR sequence clusters from the two donors were found to be largely donor specific. Longitudinal TCRalpha and TCRbeta repertoire sequencing tracked T-cell clones expanding and contracting after mild COVID-19 in two donors. Two young, previously healthy adult volunteers, one female and one male, were included in the cohort. What the study reported, not specific to this receptor: The study covered only a couple of mild cases, and larger cohorts including severe cases with pre-infection samples were considered necessary. Whether the second-wave clones peaking on day 37 were SARS-CoV-2 specific was not confirmed. Contracting CD4+ clones were located mainly in the CM and EM memory subsets, whereas CD8+ clones were found to be enriched in EMRA. From day 15 to 85, contracting clones showed balanced CD4/CD8 phenotypes, whereas a second wave of clones that expanded from day 15 to 37 leaned towards CD4+. Some responding clones were found in pre-infection memory, which suggests that pre-existing cross-reactive memory T cells took part in the SARS-CoV-2 response.

The chain couples TRBV3-1 to TRBJ2-5; 8 bases in the junction line up with TRBD2. Input material: PBMCs or a T cell subset sorted from them (not recorded which). The sequence was collected from an adult woman who had mild COVID-19 (a few samples of this study predate the infection). The sample titles of this study are shuffled in the database, so cell type and time point are left out; the donor was told from shared clones. This receptor has the CDR3 CASAGGETQYF. The sequenced DNA: TGTGCCAGCGCGGGGGGAGAGACCCAGTACTTC.